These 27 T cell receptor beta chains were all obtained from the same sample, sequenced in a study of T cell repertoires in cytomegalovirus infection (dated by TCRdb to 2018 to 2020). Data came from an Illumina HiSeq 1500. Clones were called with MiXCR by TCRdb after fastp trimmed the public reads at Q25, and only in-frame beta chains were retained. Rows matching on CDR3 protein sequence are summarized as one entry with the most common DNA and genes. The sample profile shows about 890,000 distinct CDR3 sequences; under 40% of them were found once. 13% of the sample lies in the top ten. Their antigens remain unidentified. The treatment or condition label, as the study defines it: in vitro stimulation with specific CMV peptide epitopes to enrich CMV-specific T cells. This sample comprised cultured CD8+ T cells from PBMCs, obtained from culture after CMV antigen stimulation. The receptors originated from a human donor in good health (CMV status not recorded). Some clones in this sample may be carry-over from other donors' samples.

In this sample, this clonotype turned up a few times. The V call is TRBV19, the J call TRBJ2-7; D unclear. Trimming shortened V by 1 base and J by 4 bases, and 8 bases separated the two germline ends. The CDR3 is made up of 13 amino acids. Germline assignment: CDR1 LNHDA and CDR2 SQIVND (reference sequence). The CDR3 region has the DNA TGTGCCAGTAGTATAGGTGGAAAATACGAGCAGTACTTC. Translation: CASSIGGKYEQYF. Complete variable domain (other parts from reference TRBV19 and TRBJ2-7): DGGITQSPKYLFRKEGQNVTLSCEQNLNHDAMYWYRQDPGQGLRLIYYSQIVNDFQKGDIAEGYSVSREKKESFPLTVTSAQKNPTAFYLCASSIGGKYEQYFGPGTRLTVT.

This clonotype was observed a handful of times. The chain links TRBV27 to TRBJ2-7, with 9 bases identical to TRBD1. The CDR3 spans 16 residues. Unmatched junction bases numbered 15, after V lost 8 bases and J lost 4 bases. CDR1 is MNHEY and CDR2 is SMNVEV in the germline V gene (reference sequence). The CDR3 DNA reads TGTGCCAGCGGGGGGACGGGACAGGGAAAATTGTACGAGCAGTACTTC. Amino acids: CASGGTGQGKLYEQYF.

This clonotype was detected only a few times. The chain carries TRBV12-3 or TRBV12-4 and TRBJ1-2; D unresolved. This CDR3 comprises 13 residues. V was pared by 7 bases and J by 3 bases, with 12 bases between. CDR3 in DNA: TGTGCCAGCACCGCTCCCAGCGACTATGGCTACACCTTC. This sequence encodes CASTAPSDYGYTF.

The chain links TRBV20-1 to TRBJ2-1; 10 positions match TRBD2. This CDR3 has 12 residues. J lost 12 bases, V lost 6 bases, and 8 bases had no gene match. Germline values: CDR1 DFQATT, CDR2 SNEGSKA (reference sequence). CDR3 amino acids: CSAAAGGTVQFF. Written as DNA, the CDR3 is TGCAGTGCCGCAGCGGGGGGGACTGTGCAGTTCTTC.

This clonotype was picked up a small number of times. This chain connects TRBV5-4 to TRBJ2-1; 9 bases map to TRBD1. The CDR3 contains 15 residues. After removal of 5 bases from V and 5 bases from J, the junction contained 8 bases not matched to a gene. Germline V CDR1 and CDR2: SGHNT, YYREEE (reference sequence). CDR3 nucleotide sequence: TGTGCCAGCAGTGTGCCCGGACAGGGGAACAATGAGCAGTTCTTC. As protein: CASSVPGQGNNEQFF.

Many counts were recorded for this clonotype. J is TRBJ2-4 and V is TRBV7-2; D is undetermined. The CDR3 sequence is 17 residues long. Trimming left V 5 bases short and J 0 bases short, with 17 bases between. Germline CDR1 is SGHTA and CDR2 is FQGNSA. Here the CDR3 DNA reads TGTGCCAGCAGCCGAAGCTGGGGTAGAAGAGCCAAAAACATTCAGTACTTC. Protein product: CASSRSWGRRAKNIQYF.

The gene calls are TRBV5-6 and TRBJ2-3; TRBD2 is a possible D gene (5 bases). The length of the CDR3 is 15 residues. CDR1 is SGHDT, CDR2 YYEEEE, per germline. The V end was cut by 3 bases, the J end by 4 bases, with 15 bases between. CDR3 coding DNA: TGTGCCAGCAGCTATTTGGCGGAGGTGCCAGATACGCAGTATTTT. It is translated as CASSYLAEVPDTQYF.

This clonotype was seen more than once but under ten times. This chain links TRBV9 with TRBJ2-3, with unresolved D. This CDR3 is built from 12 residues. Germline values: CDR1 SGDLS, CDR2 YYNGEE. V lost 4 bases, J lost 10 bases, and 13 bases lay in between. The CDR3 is CASSPPYGAQYF. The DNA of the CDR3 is TGTGCCAGCAGCCCCCCCTACGGTGCGCAGTATTTT.

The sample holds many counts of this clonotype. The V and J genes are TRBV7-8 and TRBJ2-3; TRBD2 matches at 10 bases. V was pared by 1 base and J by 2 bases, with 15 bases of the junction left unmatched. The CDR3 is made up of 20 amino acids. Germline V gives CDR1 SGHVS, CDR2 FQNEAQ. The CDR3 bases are TGTGCCAGCAGCTTAGTACGCCTAGCGGGGGCCAACTCACTCACAGATACGCAGTATTTT. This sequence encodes CASSLVRLAGANSLTDTQYF.

CDR3 DNA: TGTGCCAGCAGCCATGGGACAGGGGGTACAGATCAGCCCCAGCATTTT. It is translated as CASSHGTGGTDQPQHF. V gene TRBV6-6 combines with J gene TRBJ1-5; 11 bases are shared with TRBD1. With 6 bases clipped from V and 5 bases from J, the junction kept 9 bases outside the gene matches. The germline gives CDR1 MNHNY, CDR2 SVGAGI (reference sequence). The CDR3 runs 16 residues.

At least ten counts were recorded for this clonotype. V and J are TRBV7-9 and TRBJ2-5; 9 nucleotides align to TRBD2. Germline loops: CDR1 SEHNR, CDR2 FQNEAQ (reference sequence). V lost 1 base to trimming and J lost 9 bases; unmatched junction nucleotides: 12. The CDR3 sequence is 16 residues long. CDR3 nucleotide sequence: TGTGCCAGCAGCTTAGGAGCGGGGGGCCCTGTAAGGGCCCAGTACTTC. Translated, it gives CASSLGAGGPVRAQYF.

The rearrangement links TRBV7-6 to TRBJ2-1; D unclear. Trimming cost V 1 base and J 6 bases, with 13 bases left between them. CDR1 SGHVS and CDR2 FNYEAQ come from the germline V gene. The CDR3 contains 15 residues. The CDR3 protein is CASSLVEQMGNEQFF. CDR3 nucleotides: TGTGCCAGCAGCTTAGTCGAACAGATGGGCAATGAGCAGTTCTTC.

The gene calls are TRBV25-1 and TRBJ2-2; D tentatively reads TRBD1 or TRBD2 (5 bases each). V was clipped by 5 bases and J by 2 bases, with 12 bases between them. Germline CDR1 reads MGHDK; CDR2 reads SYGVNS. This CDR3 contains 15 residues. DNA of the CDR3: TGTGCCAGCAGTTCTCGGGACCCTAACACCGGGGAGCTGTTTTTT. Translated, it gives CASSSRDPNTGELFF.

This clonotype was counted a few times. The CDR3 sequence is CASGTGAPEWNEQFF. The CDR3 nucleotides are TGTGCCAGCGGGACAGGGGCCCCGGAGTGGAATGAGCAGTTCTTC. The rearrangement joins TRBV6-6 to TRBJ2-1, with 10 bases lining up with TRBD1. Losses at the gene ends were 8 bases for V and 7 bases for J; bases not matched to a gene: 11. The CDR3 covers 15 residues. CDR1 and CDR2 (germline): MNHNY, SVGAGI (reference sequence).

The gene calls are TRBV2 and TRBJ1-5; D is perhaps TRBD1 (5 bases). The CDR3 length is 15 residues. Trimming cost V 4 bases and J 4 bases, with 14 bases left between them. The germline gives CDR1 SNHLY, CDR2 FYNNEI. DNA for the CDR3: TGTGCCAGCAGTGTTAGACAGTACGCGAATCAGCCCCAGCATTTT. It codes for CASSVRQYANQPQHF.

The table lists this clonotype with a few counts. The CDR3 loop reads CASSWGASPYEQYF. CDR3 nucleotide sequence: TGTGCCAGCAGTTGGGGGGCGAGCCCCTACGAGCAGTACTTC. V is TRBV6-2 or TRBV6-3 and J is TRBJ2-7; TRBD1 or TRBD2 may be the D gene (6 bases each). The CDR3 is made up of 14 amino acids. V was trimmed by 4 bases and J by 2 bases, leaving 12 bases between them. The germline gives CDR1 MNHEY, CDR2 SVGEGT.

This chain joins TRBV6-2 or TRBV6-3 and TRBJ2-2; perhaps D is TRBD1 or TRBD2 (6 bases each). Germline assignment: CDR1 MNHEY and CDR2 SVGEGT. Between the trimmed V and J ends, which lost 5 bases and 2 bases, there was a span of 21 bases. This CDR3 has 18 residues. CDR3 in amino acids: CASSLRGLATSNTGELFF. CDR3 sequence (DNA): TGTGCCAGCAGTCTCAGGGGACTGGCAACCTCAAACACCGGGGAGCTGTTTTTT.

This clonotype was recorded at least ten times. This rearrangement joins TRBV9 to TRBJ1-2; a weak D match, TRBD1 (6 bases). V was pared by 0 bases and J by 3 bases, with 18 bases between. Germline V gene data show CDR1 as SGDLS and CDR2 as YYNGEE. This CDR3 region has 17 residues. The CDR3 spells CASSVVLSPGHYYGYTF. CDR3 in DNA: TGTGCCAGCAGCGTAGTCTTAAGTCCGGGACACTACTATGGCTACACCTTC. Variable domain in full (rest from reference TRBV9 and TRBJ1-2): DSGVTQTPKHLITATGQRVTLRCSPRSGDLSVYWYQQSLDQGLQFLIQYYNGEERAKGNILERFSAQQFPDLHSELNLSSLELGDSALYFCASSVVLSPGHYYGYTFGSGTRLTVV.

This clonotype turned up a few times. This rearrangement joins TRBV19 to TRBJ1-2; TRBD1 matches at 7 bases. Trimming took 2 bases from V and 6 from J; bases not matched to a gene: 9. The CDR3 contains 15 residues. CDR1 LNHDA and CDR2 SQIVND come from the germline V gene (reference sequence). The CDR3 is CASSIYGDRDDGYTF. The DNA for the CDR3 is TGTGCCAGTAGTATATATGGCGACAGGGACGATGGCTACACCTTC. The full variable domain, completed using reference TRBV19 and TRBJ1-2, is DGGITQSPKYLFRKEGQNVTLSCEQNLNHDAMYWYRQDPGQGLRLIYYSQIVNDFQKGDIAEGYSVSREKKESFPLTVTSAQKNPTAFYLCASSIYGDRDDGYTFGSGTRLTVV.

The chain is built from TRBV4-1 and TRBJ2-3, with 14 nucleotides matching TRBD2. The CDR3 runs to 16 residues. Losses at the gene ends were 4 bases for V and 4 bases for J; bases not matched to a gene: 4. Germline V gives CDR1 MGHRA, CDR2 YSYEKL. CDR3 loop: CASSRRGLAGADTQYF. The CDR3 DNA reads TGCGCCAGCAGCCGCAGGGGACTAGCGGGGGCAGATACGCAGTATTTT.

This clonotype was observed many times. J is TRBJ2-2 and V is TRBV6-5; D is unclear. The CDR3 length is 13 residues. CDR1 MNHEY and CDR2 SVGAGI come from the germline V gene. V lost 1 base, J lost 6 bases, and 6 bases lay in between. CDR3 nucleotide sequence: TGTGCCAGCAGTTACTATGAATCCGGGGAGCTGTTTTTT. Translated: CASSYYESGELFF.

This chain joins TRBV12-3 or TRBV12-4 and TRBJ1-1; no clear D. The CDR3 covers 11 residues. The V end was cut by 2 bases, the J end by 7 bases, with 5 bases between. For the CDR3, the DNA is TGTGCCAGCAGTTTAACTGATGAAGCTTTCTTT. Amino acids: CASSLTDEAFF.

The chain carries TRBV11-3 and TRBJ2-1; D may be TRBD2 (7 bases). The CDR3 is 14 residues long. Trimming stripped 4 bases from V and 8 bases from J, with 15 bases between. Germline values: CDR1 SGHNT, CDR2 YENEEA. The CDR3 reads CASSSRGGAHEQFF. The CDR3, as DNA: TGTGCCAGCAGCTCTAGGGGGGGGGCCCATGAGCAGTTCTTC.

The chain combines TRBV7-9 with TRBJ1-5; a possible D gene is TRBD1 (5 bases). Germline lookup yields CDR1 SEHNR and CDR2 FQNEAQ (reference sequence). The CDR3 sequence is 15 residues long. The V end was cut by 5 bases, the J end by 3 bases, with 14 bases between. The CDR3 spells CASSGEGTFNQPQHF. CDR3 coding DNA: TGTGCCAGCAGCGGGGAAGGGACTTTCAATCAGCCCCAGCATTTT.

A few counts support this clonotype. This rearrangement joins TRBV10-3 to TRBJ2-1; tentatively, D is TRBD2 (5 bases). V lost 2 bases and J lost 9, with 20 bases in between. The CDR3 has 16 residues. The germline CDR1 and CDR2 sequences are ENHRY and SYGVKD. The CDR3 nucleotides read TGTGCCATCAGTGAGGGCCCGAATCTAGCTTCCCCTGAGCAGTTCTTC. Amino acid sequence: CAISEGPNLASPEQFF.

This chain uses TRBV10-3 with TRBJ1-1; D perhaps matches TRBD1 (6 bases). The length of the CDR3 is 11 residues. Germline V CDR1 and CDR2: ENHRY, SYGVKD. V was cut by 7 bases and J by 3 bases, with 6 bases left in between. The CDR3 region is CAITGDTEAFF. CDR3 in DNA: TGTGCCATCACAGGGGACACTGAAGCTTTCTTT.

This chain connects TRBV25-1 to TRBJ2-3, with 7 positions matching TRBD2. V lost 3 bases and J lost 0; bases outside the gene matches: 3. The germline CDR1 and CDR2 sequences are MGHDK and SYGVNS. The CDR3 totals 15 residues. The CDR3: CASSDLAVSTDTQYF. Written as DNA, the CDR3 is TGTGCCAGCAGTGACCTAGCGGTTAGCACAGATACGCAGTATTTT. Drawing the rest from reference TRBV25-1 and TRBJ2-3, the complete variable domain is EADIYQTPRYLVIGTGKKITLECSQTMGHDKMYWYQQDPGMELHLIHYSYGVNSTEKGDLSSESTVSRIRTEHFPLTLESARPSHTSQYLCASSDLAVSTDTQYFGPGTRLTVL.